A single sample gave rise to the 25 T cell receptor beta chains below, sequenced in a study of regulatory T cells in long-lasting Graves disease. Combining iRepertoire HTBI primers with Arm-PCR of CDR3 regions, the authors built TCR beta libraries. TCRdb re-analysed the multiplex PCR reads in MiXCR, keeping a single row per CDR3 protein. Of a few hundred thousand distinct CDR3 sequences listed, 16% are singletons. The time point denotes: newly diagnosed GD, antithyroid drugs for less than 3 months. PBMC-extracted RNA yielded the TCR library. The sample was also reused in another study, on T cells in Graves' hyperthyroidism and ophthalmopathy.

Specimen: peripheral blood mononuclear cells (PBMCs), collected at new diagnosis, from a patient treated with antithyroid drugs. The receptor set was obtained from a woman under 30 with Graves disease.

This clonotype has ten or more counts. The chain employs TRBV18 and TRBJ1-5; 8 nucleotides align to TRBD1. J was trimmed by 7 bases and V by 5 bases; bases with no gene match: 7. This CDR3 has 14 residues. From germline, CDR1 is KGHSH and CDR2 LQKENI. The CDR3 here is CASSEGQGGQPQHF. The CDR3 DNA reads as TGTGCCAGCTCAGAAGGACAGGGAGGGCAGCCCCAGCATTTT. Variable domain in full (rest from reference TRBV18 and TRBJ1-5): NAGVMQNPRHLVRRRGQEARLRCSPMKGHSHVYWYRQLPEEGLKFMVYLQKENIIDESGMPKERFSAEFPKEGPSILRIQQVVRGDSAAYFCASSEGQGGQPQHFGDGTRLSIL.

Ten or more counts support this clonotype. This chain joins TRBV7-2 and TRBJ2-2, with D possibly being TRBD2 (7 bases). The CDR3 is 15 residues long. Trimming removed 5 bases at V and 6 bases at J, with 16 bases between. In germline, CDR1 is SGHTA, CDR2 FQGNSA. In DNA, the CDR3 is TGTGCCAGCAGCCCTCTAGCGGCAGGGGCCGGGGAGCTGTTTTTT. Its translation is CASSPLAAGAGELFF. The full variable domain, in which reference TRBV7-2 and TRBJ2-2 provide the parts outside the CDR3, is GAGVSQSPSNKVTEKGKDVELRCDPISGHTALYWYRQSLGQGLEFLIYFQGNSAPDKSGLPSDRFSAERTGGSVSTLTIQRTQQEDSAVYLCASSPLAAGAGELFFGEGSRLTVL.

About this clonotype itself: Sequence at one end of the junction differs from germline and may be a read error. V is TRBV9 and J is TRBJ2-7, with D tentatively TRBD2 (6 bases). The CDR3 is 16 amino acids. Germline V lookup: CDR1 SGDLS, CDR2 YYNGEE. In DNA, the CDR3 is TGTGCCAGCAGTCCGGGAGCGGCACAGAGCTCCTACGAGCAGGACTTC. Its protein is CASSPGAAQSSYEQDF.

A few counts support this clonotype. CDR3 in amino acids: CASSVVQGMGTEAFF. The DNA for the CDR3 is TGTGCCAGCAGCGTAGTACAGGGTATGGGCACTGAAGCTTTCTTT. This chain joins TRBV9 and TRBJ1-1; perhaps TRBD1 as D (6 bases). From germline, CDR1 is SGDLS and CDR2 YYNGEE. CDR3 length: 15 residues. V lost 0 bases to trimming and J lost 4 bases, with 13 bases between them. Variable domain in full (rest from reference TRBV9 and TRBJ1-1): DSGVTQTPKHLITATGQRVTLRCSPRSGDLSVYWYQQSLDQGLQFLIQYYNGEERAKGNILERFSAQQFPDLHSELNLSSLELGDSALYFCASSVVQGMGTEAFFGQGTRLTVV.

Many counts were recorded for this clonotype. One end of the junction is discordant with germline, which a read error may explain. The CDR3 spells CASSLENRVYEQYF. Here the CDR3 DNA reads TGCGCCAGCAGCTTGGAGAACAGGGTGTACGAGCAGTACTTC. The rearrangement uses TRBV7-9 and TRBJ2-7, with D tentatively TRBD1 (6 bases). Germline V gene lookup returns CDR1 SEHNR and CDR2 FQNEAQ (reference sequence). This CDR3 is 14 amino acids long. The full variable domain, completed using reference TRBV7-9 and TRBJ2-7, is DTGVSQNPRHKITKRGQNVTFRCDPISEHNRLYWYRQTLGQGPEFLTYFQNEAQLEKSRLLSDRFSAERPKGSFSTLEIQRTEQGDSAMYLCASSLENRVYEQYFGPGTRLTVT.

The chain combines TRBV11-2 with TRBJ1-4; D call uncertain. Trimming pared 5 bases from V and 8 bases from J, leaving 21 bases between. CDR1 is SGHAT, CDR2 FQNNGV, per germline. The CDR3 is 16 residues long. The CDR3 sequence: CASSTRPLGRQEKLFF. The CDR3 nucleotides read TGTGCCAGCAGCACACGGCCGTTAGGCCGTCAAGAAAAACTGTTTTTT.

The CDR3 DNA reads as TGTGCCAGCAGCTTAGGTTTCCTAGCGGGAGAAGAGACCCAGTACTTC. Translating gives CASSLGFLAGEETQYF. V gene TRBV11-3 combines with J gene TRBJ2-5, with TRBD2 matching 10 bases. The CDR3 runs 16 residues. Germline V gene lookup returns CDR1 SGHNT and CDR2 YENEEA. The J segment lost 3 bases and the V segment lost 1 base, leaving 5 bases of the junction unmatched.

The chain's CDR3 is CASSLTTSGSPDTQYF. Written as DNA, the CDR3 is TGCGCCAGCAGCTTGACCACTAGCGGGAGTCCGGATACGCAGTATTTT. V gene TRBV5-1 combines with J gene TRBJ2-3; 11 nucleotides agree with TRBD2. Germline V gene lookup returns CDR1 SGHRS and CDR2 YFSETQ. The CDR3 consists of 16 residues. The ends lost 1 base at V and 6 bases at J; junction bases unmatched: 7.

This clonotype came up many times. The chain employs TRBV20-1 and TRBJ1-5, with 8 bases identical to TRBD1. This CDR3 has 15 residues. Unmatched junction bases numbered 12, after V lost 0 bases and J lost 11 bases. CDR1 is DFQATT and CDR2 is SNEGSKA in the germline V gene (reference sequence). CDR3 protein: CSARDSRRTGRAQHF. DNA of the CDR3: TGCAGTGCTAGAGATAGCCGCCGGACAGGGAGAGCCCAGCATTTT.

Written as DNA, the CDR3 is TGCAGCGTTGTGGGGAACACCGGGGAGCTGTTTTTT. Translating gives CSVVGNTGELFF. This sequence joins TRBV29-1 and TRBJ2-2; D not resolved. The CDR3 length is 12 residues. Germline values: CDR1 SQVTM, CDR2 ANQGSEA. Trimming removed 4 bases from V and 1 base from J, with 4 bases in between.

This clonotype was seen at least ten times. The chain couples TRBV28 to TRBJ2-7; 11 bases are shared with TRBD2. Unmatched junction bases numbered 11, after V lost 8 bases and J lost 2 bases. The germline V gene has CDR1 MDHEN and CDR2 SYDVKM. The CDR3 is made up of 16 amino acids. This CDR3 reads CASGPGASGRPYEQYF. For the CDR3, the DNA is TGTGCCAGCGGGCCTGGGGCTAGCGGGAGGCCCTACGAGCAGTACTTC.

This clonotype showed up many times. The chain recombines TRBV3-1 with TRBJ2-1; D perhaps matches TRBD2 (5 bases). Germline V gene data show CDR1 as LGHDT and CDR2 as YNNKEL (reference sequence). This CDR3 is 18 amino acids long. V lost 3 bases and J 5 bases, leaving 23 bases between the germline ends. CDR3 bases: TGTGCCAGCAGCCAGCCCTCCCTCGGACTTCCCCTCGACAATGAGCAGTTCTTC. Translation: CASSQPSLGLPLDNEQFF.

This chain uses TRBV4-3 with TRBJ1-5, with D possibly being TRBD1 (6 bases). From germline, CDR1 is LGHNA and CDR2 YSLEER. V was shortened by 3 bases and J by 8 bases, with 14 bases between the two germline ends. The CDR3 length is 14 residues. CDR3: CASSQAGQLEPQHF. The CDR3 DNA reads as TGCGCCAGCAGCCAGGCCGGACAGCTTGAGCCCCAGCATTTT.

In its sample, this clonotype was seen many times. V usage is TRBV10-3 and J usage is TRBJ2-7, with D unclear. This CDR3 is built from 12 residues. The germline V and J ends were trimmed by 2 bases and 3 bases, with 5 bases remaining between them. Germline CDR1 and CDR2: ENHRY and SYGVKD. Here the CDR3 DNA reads TGTGCCATCAGTGAGAACGGCTACGAGCAGTACTTC. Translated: CAISENGYEQYF.

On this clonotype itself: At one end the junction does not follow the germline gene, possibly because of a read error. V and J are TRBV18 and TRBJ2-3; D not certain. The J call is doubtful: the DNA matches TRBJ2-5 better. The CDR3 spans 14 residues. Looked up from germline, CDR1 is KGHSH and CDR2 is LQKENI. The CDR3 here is CASSPPFGQEIQYF. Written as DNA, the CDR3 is TGTGCCAGCTCACCACCGTTCGGTCAAGAGATCCAGTACTTC.

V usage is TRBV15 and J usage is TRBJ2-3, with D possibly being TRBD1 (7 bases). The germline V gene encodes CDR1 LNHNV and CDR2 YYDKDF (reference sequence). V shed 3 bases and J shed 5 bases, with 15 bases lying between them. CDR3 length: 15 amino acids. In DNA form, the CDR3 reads TGTGCCACCAGCAGCGGAGGGGGCGCTTTAGATACGCAGTATTTT. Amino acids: CATSSGGGALDTQYF.

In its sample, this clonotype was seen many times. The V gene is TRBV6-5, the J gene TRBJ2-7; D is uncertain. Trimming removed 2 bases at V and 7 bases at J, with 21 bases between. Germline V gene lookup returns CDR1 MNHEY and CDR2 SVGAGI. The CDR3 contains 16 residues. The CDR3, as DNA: TGTGCCAGCAGTTACGGAGTATCGGAGTCCCCTTGGGAGCAGTACTTC. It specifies CASSYGVSESPWEQYF.

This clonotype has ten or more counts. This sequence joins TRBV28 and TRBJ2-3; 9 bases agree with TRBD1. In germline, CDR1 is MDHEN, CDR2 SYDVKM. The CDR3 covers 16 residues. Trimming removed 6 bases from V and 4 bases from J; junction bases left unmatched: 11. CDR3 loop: CASRMDRGRFPDTQYF. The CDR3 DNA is TGTGCCAGCAGGATGGACAGGGGCCGCTTCCCAGATACGCAGTATTTT.

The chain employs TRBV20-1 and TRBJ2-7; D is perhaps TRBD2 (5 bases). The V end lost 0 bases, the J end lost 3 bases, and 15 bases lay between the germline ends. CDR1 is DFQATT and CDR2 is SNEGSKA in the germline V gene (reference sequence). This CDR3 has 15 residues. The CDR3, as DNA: TGCAGTGCTAGAGATCCCATGGAGGATTTCTACGAGCAGTACTTC. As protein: CSARDPMEDFYEQYF.

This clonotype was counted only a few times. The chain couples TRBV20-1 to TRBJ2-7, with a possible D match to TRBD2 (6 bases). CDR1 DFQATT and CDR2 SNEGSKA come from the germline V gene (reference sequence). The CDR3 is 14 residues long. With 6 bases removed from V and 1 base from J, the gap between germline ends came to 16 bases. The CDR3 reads CSAPSAGLSYEQYF. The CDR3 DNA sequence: TGCAGTGCCCCCTCAGCGGGCCTTTCCTACGAGCAGTACTTC.

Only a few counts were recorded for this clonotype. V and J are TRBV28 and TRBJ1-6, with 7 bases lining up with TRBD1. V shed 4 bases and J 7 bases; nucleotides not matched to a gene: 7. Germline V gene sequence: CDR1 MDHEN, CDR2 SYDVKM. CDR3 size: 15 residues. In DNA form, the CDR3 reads TGTGCCAGCAGTTCCCCAGGGACAGAAAATTCACCCCTCCACTTT. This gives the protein CASSSPGTENSPLHF.

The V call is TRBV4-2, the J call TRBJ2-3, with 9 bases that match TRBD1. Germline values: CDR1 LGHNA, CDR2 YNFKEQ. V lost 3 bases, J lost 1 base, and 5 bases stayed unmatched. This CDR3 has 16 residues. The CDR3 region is CASSQVRTGGTDTQYF. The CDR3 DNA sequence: TGTGCCAGCAGCCAGGTCAGGACAGGGGGCACAGATACGCAGTATTTT.

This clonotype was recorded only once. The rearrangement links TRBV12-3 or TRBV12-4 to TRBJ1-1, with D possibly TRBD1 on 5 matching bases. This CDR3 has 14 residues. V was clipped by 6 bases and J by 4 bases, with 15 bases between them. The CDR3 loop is CASRDPMGVTEAFF. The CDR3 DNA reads TGTGCCAGCAGAGACCCCATGGGGGTCACTGAAGCTTTCTTT.

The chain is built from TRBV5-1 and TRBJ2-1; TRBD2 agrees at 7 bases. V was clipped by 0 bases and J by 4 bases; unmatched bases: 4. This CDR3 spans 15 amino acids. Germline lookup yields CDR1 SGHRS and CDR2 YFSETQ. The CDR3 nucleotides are TGCGCCAGCAGCTTGGCCCCGGGACTATACAATGAGCAGTTCTTC. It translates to CASSLAPGLYNEQFF. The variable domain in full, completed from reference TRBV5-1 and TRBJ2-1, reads KAGVTQTPRYLIKTRGQQVTLSCSPISGHRSVSWYQQTPGQGLQFLFEYFSETQRNKGNFPGRFSGRQFSNSRSEMNVSTLELGDSALYLCASSLAPGLYNEQFFGPGTRLTVL.

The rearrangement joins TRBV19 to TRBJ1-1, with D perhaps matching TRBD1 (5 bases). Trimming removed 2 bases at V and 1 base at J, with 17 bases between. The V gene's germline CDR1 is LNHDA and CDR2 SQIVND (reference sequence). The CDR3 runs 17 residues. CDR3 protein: CASSISPQERSNTEAFF. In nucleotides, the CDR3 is TGTGCCAGTAGTATAAGTCCACAGGAGAGGTCGAACACTGAAGCTTTCTTT.